What follows is one TCR beta chain and its context. Its antigen is still unknown. This sample was included in a study of T cells in Graves' hyperthyroidism and ophthalmopathy. In germline, CDR1 is DFQATT, CDR2 SNEGSKA (reference sequence). Trimming left V 3 bases short and J 2 bases short, with 14 bases between. The CDR3 is 14 residues long. Study results and caveats: Blood also carried most thyroid clonotypes expanded above 0.001.

RNA transcripts yielded amplified TCR beta CDR3 regions. The HTBI primer set drove a first-round RT-PCR of the TCR CDR3. TCRdb reprocessed the multiplex PCR reads via MiXCR and lists one record per CDR3 protein. This table has around 340,000 distinct CDR3 sequences, around 20% appearing once. Sequencing used blood. The V and J genes are TRBV20-1 and TRBJ2-7, with D tentatively TRBD1 or TRBD2 (6 bases each). This sequence originates from a woman between 45 and 60 years old with Graves' hyperthyroidism. In nucleotides, the CDR3 is TGCAGTGCTAGCGGAGGGACACCGACCTACGAGCAGTACTTC. Its protein is CSASGGTPTYEQYF.